The source of this T cell receptor beta chain is a study of T cells in tumors after PD-1 blockade. Whole-study context: Either cemiplimab 350 mg every 2 weeks or pembrolizumab 200 mg every 3 weeks was given. Peripheral blood samples averaged around 38,000 unique clonotypes and 95,000 to 120,000 templates. General study points: Peripheral recruitment is suggested, as some novel exhausted tumor clones were in pre-treatment blood.

Template: tumor biopsy or peripheral blood genomic DNA, about 550-6,500 ng per sample. As to this clone: Its specificity is not known.

TCRdb's copy holds only in-frame clones and misses some; the assay was immunoSEQ multiplex PCR. Here the sample spans some 48,000 clones, about four fifths being singletons. Germline CDR1 reads LGHDT; CDR2 reads YNNKEL (reference sequence). Deletions cut 5 bases from V and 3 bases from J, with 7 bases between. This CDR3 comprises 12 residues. J is TRBJ1-1 and V is TRBV3-1 (or the pseudogene TRBV3-2); D is undetermined. The source of this sequence is a human donor with basal cell carcinoma. The sample in question was PBMCs, obtained before anti-PD-1 treatment. This CDR3 reads CASSSRHTEAFF. Here the CDR3 DNA reads TGTGCCAGCAGCTCCCGACACACTGAAGCTTTCTTT.